This T cell receptor (beta chain) was captured by sequencing in a study of OX40 agonist ivuxolimab in advanced cancers. The overall study: Participants averaged approximately 65 years of age (range about 23 to 80) and were 75% to 90% male.

The method was immunoSEQ multiplex PCR; TCRdb's version includes in-frame clones alone and lacks a portion of them. The sample comprises 78,000 or so clones, around 90% of which are singletons, and about 9.1% rests with the top ten. As for this clone: Antigen: not known.

The study, taken as a whole, reports: Normalized T-cell clonal expansion was also low in some nonresponders.

The germline CDR1 and CDR2 sequences are SGHNT and YYREEE (reference sequence). V lost 0 bases and J lost 6, with 9 bases in between. The CDR3 totals 14 residues. The chain carries TRBV5-4 and TRBJ1-4; a weak D match, TRBD1 (6 bases). This sample comprised CD4+ or CD8+ T cells sorted from blood, obtained in a trial of the OX40 agonist ivuxolimab. The sequence came from an adult with an advanced solid tumor such as melanoma, head and neck, liver or kidney cancer. The CDR3 protein is CASSLAGEDEKLFF. For the CDR3, the DNA is TGTGCCAGCAGCTTGGCAGGGGAGGATGAAAAACTGTTTTTT.